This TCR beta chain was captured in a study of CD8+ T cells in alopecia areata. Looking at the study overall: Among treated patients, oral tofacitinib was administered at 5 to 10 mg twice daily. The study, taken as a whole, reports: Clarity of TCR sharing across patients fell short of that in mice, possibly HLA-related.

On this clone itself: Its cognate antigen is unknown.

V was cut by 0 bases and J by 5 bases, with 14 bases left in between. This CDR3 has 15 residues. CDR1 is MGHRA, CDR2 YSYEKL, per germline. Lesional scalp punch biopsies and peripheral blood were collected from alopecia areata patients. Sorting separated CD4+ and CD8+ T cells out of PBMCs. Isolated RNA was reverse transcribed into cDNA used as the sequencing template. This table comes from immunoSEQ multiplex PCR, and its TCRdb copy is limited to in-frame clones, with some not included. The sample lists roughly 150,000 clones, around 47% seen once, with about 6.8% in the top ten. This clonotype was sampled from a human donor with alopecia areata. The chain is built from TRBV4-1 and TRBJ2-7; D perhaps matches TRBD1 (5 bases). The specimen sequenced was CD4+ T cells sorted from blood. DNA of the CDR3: TGCGCCAGCAGCCAAGATTCCGCCTACAGGAACGAGCAGTACTTC. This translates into CASSQDSAYRNEQYF.